A selection of T cell receptor beta chains follows, all from one sample in a study of identical twins. TCRdb redid the calling of the 5' RACE reads with MiXCR, one entry per CDR3 protein. The table includes hundreds of thousands of distinct CDR3 sequences, approximately 9% detected once. This sample also belongs to another study, concerning yellow fever vaccine responses in identical twins.

Sequenced sample: PBMCs. The receptors were gathered from a woman between 18 and 29 years old in good health. Both conserved end residues are part of each CDR3. The order of the fields is V gene, J gene, clone size, D gene, CDR3 protein, CDR3 DNA. The D gene is left open where the match is weak. Size is stated for part of the rows, as once, few or many counts, or as a class when the clone is expanded.

V gene: TRBV20-1
J gene: TRBJ2-3
clone size: NA
D gene: TRBD2
CDR3 protein: CSARDRGRAPDTQYF
CDR3 DNA: TGCAGTGCTAGAGATCGCGGGAGGGCCCCAGATACGCAGTATTTT

V gene: TRBV11-2
J gene: TRBJ1-6
clone size: NA
D gene: NA
CDR3 protein: CASSTGNSPLHF
CDR3 DNA: TGTGCCAGCAGCACAGGGAATTCACCCCTCCACTTT

V gene: TRBV29-1
J gene: TRBJ1-5
clone size: few
D gene: NA
CDR3 protein: CSVGGNQPQHF
CDR3 DNA: TGCAGCGTTGGGGGCAATCAGCCCCAGCATTTT

V gene: TRBV20-1
J gene: TRBJ2-7
clone size: few
D gene: NA
CDR3 protein: CSARDLQGYEQYF
CDR3 DNA: TGCAGTGCTAGAGATCTCCAGGGGTACGAGCAGTACTTC

V gene: TRBV9
J gene: TRBJ2-7
clone size: few
D gene: NA
CDR3 protein: CASSVGDSGGYEQYF
CDR3 DNA: TGTGCCAGCAGCGTAGGGGATAGCGGTGGCTACGAGCAGTACTTC

V gene: TRBV4-3
J gene: TRBJ2-3
clone size: few
D gene: NA
CDR3 protein: CASSPGGFLTDTQYF
CDR3 DNA: TGCGCCAGCAGCCCGGGGGGCTTCCTCACAGATACGCAGTATTTT

V gene: TRBV2
J gene: TRBJ2-1
clone size: few
D gene: NA
CDR3 protein: CASMARSSYNEQFF
CDR3 DNA: TGTGCCAGCATGGCTCGGAGCTCCTACAATGAGCAGTTCTTC

V gene: TRBV6-1
J gene: TRBJ2-1
clone size: NA
D gene: NA
CDR3 protein: CASSIIAEVGYNEQFF
CDR3 DNA: TGTGCCAGCAGCATAATAGCGGAGGTTGGGTACAATGAGCAGTTCTTC

V gene: TRBV20-1
J gene: TRBJ2-1
clone size: NA
D gene: NA
CDR3 protein: CSAKGSLSYNEQFF
CDR3 DNA: TGCAGTGCCAAGGGGTCGCTCTCCTACAATGAGCAGTTCTTC

V gene: TRBV14
J gene: TRBJ2-1
clone size: many
D gene: TRBD1
CDR3 protein: CASSLQTGRNEQFF
CDR3 DNA: TGTGCCAGCAGCCTTCAGACAGGGCGCAATGAGCAGTTCTTC

V gene: TRBV28
J gene: TRBJ2-7
clone size: few
D gene: NA
CDR3 protein: CASSQFSYEQYF
CDR3 DNA: TGTGCCAGCAGTCAGTTCTCCTACGAGCAGTACTTC

V gene: TRBV4-3
J gene: TRBJ2-3
clone size: NA
D gene: TRBD2
CDR3 protein: CASSSTSGSVTDTQYF
CDR3 DNA: TGCGCCAGCAGCTCCACTAGCGGGAGTGTCACAGATACGCAGTATTTT

V gene: TRBV7-6
J gene: TRBJ2-3
clone size: few
D gene: NA
CDR3 protein: CASGYPPGLATDTQYF
CDR3 DNA: TGTGCCAGCGGGTATCCGCCGGGGCTAGCGACAGATACGCAGTATTTT

V gene: TRBV20-1
J gene: TRBJ1-1
clone size: many
D gene: NA
CDR3 protein: CSASAGRPSTEAFF
CDR3 DNA: TGCAGTGCTAGTGCAGGACGGCCGAGCACTGAAGCTTTCTTT

V gene: TRBV27
J gene: TRBJ2-7
clone size: NA
D gene: TRBD1
CDR3 protein: CASSLYGTGGFYEQYF
CDR3 DNA: TGTGCCAGCAGTTTATACGGGACAGGGGGCTTCTACGAGCAGTACTTC

V gene: TRBV12-3/TRBV12-4
J gene: TRBJ1-6
clone size: NA
D gene: NA
CDR3 protein: CASRDRDGFNSPLHF
CDR3 DNA: TGTGCCAGCAGGGACCGGGACGGTTTTAATTCACCCCTCCACTTT

V gene: TRBV6-4
J gene: TRBJ2-1
clone size: NA
D gene: TRBD2
CDR3 protein: CATSPTGGEQFF
CDR3 DNA: TGTGCCACGTCACCTACGGGGGGTGAGCAGTTCTTC

V gene: TRBV5-1
J gene: TRBJ2-1
clone size: many
D gene: TRBD2
CDR3 protein: CASSYGLAGVKNNEQFF
CDR3 DNA: TGCGCCAGCAGCTACGGACTAGCGGGAGTTAAGAACAATGAGCAGTTCTTC

V gene: TRBV9
J gene: TRBJ2-7
clone size: NA
D gene: TRBD2
CDR3 protein: CASSVSLADEQYF
CDR3 DNA: TGTGCCAGCAGCGTATCCCTAGCGGACGAGCAGTACTTC

V gene: TRBV27
J gene: TRBJ2-7
clone size: many
D gene: TRBD1
CDR3 protein: CASSLSQGATYEQYF
CDR3 DNA: TGTGCCAGCAGTTTATCGCAGGGGGCGACCTACGAGCAGTACTTC

V gene: TRBV27
J gene: TRBJ2-1
clone size: NA
D gene: NA
CDR3 protein: CASSLGGYSYNEQFF
CDR3 DNA: TGTGCCAGCAGTTTGGGCGGGTACTCCTACAATGAGCAGTTCTTC

V gene: TRBV7-9
J gene: TRBJ2-5
clone size: few
D gene: NA
CDR3 protein: CASSFWGSQETQYF
CDR3 DNA: TGTGCCAGCAGCTTCTGGGGCAGTCAAGAGACCCAGTACTTC

V gene: TRBV30
J gene: TRBJ1-6
clone size: NA
D gene: TRBD1
CDR3 protein: CAWTSDRGYNSPLHF
CDR3 DNA: TGTGCCTGGACCTCGGACAGGGGCTATAATTCACCCCTCCACTTT

V gene: TRBV30
J gene: TRBJ2-2
clone size: NA
D gene: TRBD1
CDR3 protein: CAWSEGTGNTGELFF
CDR3 DNA: TGTGCCTGGAGTGAAGGGACAGGAAACACCGGGGAGCTGTTTTTT

V gene: TRBV7-6
J gene: TRBJ2-5
clone size: few
D gene: TRBD2
CDR3 protein: CASSFARLAGGEETQYF
CDR3 DNA: TGTGCCAGCAGCTTCGCCAGACTAGCGGGGGGGGAAGAGACCCAGTACTTC

V gene: TRBV5-4
J gene: TRBJ2-6
clone size: NA
D gene: NA
CDR3 protein: CASSVGRGGANVLTF
CDR3 DNA: TGTGCCAGCAGCGTCGGGAGAGGTGGGGCCAACGTCCTGACTTTC

V gene: TRBV7-9
J gene: TRBJ2-1
clone size: NA
D gene: TRBD2
CDR3 protein: CASRSGLAGWLYNEQFF
CDR3 DNA: TGTGCCAGCAGGTCCGGACTAGCGGGGTGGCTCTACAATGAGCAGTTCTTC

V gene: TRBV12-3/TRBV12-4
J gene: TRBJ2-7
clone size: many
D gene: NA
CDR3 protein: CASSFYLGDEQYF
CDR3 DNA: TGTGCCAGCAGTTTCTATCTTGGGGACGAGCAGTACTTC

V gene: TRBV29-1
J gene: TRBJ2-3
clone size: NA
D gene: NA
CDR3 protein: CSVETKQSTDTQYF
CDR3 DNA: TGCAGCGTCGAAACCAAACAGAGCACAGATACGCAGTATTTT

V gene: TRBV11-2
J gene: TRBJ2-7
clone size: many
D gene: NA
CDR3 protein: CASSPRAASEQYF
CDR3 DNA: TGTGCCAGCAGCCCAAGGGCGGCTTCAGAGCAGTACTTC

V gene: TRBV21-1
J gene: TRBJ1-5
clone size: NA
D gene: NA
CDR3 protein: CASSPRGLSQHF
CDR3 DNA: TGTGCCAGCAGCCCAAGAGGACTGTCCCAGCATTTT

V gene: TRBV29-1
J gene: TRBJ2-2
clone size: many
D gene: NA
CDR3 protein: CSGLWAGELFF
CDR3 DNA: TGCAGCGGGCTTTGGGCCGGGGAGCTGTTTTTT

V gene: TRBV5-1
J gene: TRBJ2-7
clone size: once
D gene: NA
CDR3 protein: CASSLEGERPYEQYF
CDR3 DNA: TGCGCCAGCAGCTTGGAGGGGGAGAGGCCGTACGAGCAGTACTTC

V gene: TRBV7-9
J gene: TRBJ1-5
clone size: many
D gene: TRBD1
CDR3 protein: CASSSTGGNQPQHF
CDR3 DNA: TGTGCCAGCAGCTCGACAGGGGGAAATCAGCCCCAGCATTTT

V gene: TRBV6-5
J gene: TRBJ2-2
clone size: few
D gene: TRBD1
CDR3 protein: CASSYWDSRFGTGELFF
CDR3 DNA: TGTGCCAGCAGTTACTGGGACAGCAGGTTCGGCACCGGGGAGCTGTTTTTT

V gene: TRBV20-1
J gene: TRBJ2-5
clone size: few
D gene: TRBD2
CDR3 protein: CSARDGRGGQETQYF
CDR3 DNA: TGCAGTGCTAGAGATGGGCGGGGGGGGCAAGAGACCCAGTACTTC

V gene: TRBV6-2/TRBV6-3
J gene: TRBJ2-5
clone size: NA
D gene: TRBD2
CDR3 protein: CASYYGRSGLKTQYF
CDR3 DNA: TGTGCCAGCTACTACGGGAGGTCCGGACTAAAGACCCAGTACTTC

V gene: TRBV20-1
J gene: TRBJ2-7
clone size: NA
D gene: TRBD1
CDR3 protein: CSARVTTGAGGSYEQYF
CDR3 DNA: TGCAGTGCTAGAGTCACAACTGGGGCAGGGGGCTCCTACGAGCAGTACTTC

V gene: TRBV20-1
J gene: TRBJ2-4
clone size: NA
D gene: NA
CDR3 protein: CSASSASESENIQYF
CDR3 DNA: TGCAGTGCTAGTTCTGCTAGCGAGAGTGAAAACATTCAGTACTTC

V gene: TRBV5-1
J gene: TRBJ2-3
clone size: few
D gene: TRBD2
CDR3 protein: CASSTGTSGGGFGTDTQYF
CDR3 DNA: TGCGCCAGCAGCACCGGGACTAGCGGGGGGGGTTTCGGCACAGATACGCAGTATTTT

V gene: TRBV6-5
J gene: TRBJ2-7
clone size: few
D gene: NA
CDR3 protein: CASSYSAGRSYEQYF
CDR3 DNA: TGTGCCAGCAGTTACTCGGCAGGAAGGAGCTACGAGCAGTACTTC

V gene: TRBV29-1
J gene: TRBJ2-1
clone size: NA
D gene: NA
CDR3 protein: CSVAPRGSTTSSYNEQFF
CDR3 DNA: TGCAGCGTTGCCCCCCGTGGAAGCACGACAAGCTCCTACAATGAGCAGTTCTTC

V gene: TRBV20-1
J gene: TRBJ1-2
clone size: NA
D gene: NA
CDR3 protein: CSARDFGGINYGYTF
CDR3 DNA: TGCAGTGCTAGAGATTTTGGGGGAATTAACTATGGCTACACCTTC

V gene: TRBV5-6
J gene: TRBJ1-5
clone size: few
D gene: TRBD1
CDR3 protein: CASSIGQGRLNQPQHF
CDR3 DNA: TGTGCCAGCAGCATTGGACAGGGGAGGCTTAATCAGCCCCAGCATTTT